This entry concerns a single T cell receptor beta chain. This entry belongs to a study of technical replicates of blood from a few donors. Sequenced by immunoSEQ multiplex PCR; TCRdb stores in-frame clones only, minus some. Of about 56,000 clones listed, nearly 95% were seen once; the top ten hold about 3.2%. Germline assignment: CDR1 SGDLS and CDR2 YYNGEE. J gave up 9 bases and V 0 bases, and 13 bases lay outside the gene matches. The CDR3 sequence is 17 residues long. V and J are TRBV9 and TRBJ2-1, with 9 positions matching TRBD1. This TCR was sampled from a human donor in good health. Some clones in this sample may be carry-over from other donors' samples. Sequencing input: PBMCs. The CDR3 protein is CASSVERTGELSGEQFF. The CDR3 nucleotides are TGTGCCAGCAGCGTAGAGAGGACAGGGGAGCTATCTGGTGAGCAGTTCTTC.